Shown below are 5 T cell receptor beta chains from a single sample sequenced in a study of T-cell memory formation after mild COVID-19. TCRdb independently ran MiXCR on the 5' RACE reads; one entry per CDR3 protein. The sample holds around 340,000 distinct CDR3 sequences, 21% seen once. Source material: PBMCs or a T cell subset sorted from them (not recorded which). Source of these receptors: an adult woman who had mild COVID-19 (a few samples of this study predate the infection). Cell type and time point are not known.

This clonotype has just a few counts. The chain links TRBV5-1 to TRBJ2-5; 12 bases map to TRBD2. The CDR3 runs to 16 residues. Trimming removed 4 bases from V and 3 bases from J; junction bases left unmatched: 7. The V gene's germline CDR1 is SGHRS and CDR2 YFSETQ. DNA for the CDR3: TGCGCCAGCAGCCCCCGGACTAGCGGGATAGAAGAGACCCAGTACTTC. It yields the protein CASSPRTSGIEETQYF. The variable domain in full, with the rest retrieved from reference TRBV5-1 and TRBJ2-5, is KAGVTQTPRYLIKTRGQQVTLSCSPISGHRSVSWYQQTPGQGLQFLFEYFSETQRNKGNFPGRFSGRQFSNSRSEMNVSTLELGDSALYLCASSPRTSGIEETQYFGPGTRLLVL.

This clonotype was detected only a few times. The chain employs TRBV7-2 and TRBJ1-2; weak D call: TRBD1 (5 bases). Germline CDR1 reads SGHTA; CDR2 reads FQGNSA. Trimming cost V 4 bases and J 8 bases, with 14 bases left between them. This CDR3 region has 13 residues. The CDR3 DNA follows: TGTGCCAGCAGCTCCCGGGACCCTGGGGGCTACACCTTC. Amino acids: CASSSRDPGGYTF. Supplemented by reference TRBV7-2 and TRBJ1-2, the full variable domain reads GAGVSQSPSNKVTEKGKDVELRCDPISGHTALYWYRQSLGQGLEFLIYFQGNSAPDKSGLPSDRFSAERTGGSVSTLTIQRTQQEDSAVYLCASSSRDPGGYTFGSGTRLTVV.

The chain recombines TRBV18 with TRBJ2-7; possibly TRBD1 for D (6 bases). Germline V gives CDR1 KGHSH, CDR2 LQKENI. The CDR3 covers 15 residues. The ends were cut back, 3 bases at V and 6 bases at J, with 18 bases in the middle. The CDR3 reads CASSPLTTGSVEQYF. CDR3 coding DNA: TGTGCCAGCTCACCGCTTACTACAGGGTCCGTCGAGCAGTACTTC.

This clonotype appeared a few times. The rearrangement joins TRBV5-5 to TRBJ2-3; D not resolved. Trimming pared 1 base from V and 10 bases from J, leaving 10 bases between. Germline V gives CDR1 SGHKS, CDR2 YYEKEE (reference sequence). This CDR3 has 12 amino acids. CDR3 sequence: CASSLYQLAQYF. The CDR3 DNA follows: TGTGCCAGCAGCTTGTACCAGCTAGCGCAGTATTTT.

The chain employs TRBV4-2 and TRBJ2-5; D ambiguous. CDR3 length: 15 amino acids. Trimming left V 0 bases short and J 1 base short, with 9 bases between. Germline-derived CDR1 and CDR2 are LGHNA and YNFKEQ. This CDR3 is CASSQDQGPQETQYF. DNA for the CDR3: TGTGCCAGCAGCCAAGATCAAGGGCCCCAAGAGACCCAGTACTTC.